One and the same sample provided the 6 T cell receptor beta chains below, sequenced in a study of blood T cell repertoires in COVID-19. Profiled with immunoSEQ multiplex PCR; TCRdb holds only in-frame clones, not every one. In the table there are some 370,000 clones, around 87% of which are singletons. What was sequenced was peripheral blood. The receptor source for this set is a woman aged 25 to 39 with COVID-19, enrolled during active disease.

V is TRBV7-9 and J is TRBJ1-1; 7 nucleotides match TRBD1. V lost 5 bases and J lost 4; bases outside the gene matches: 7. Germline lookup yields CDR1 SEHNR and CDR2 FQNEAQ (reference sequence). CDR3 length: 14 residues. CDR3: CASSLHRGITEAFF. The CDR3 DNA sequence: TGTGCCAGCAGCCTACACAGGGGTATCACTGAAGCTTTCTTT.

The chain joins TRBV2 to TRBJ1-2; 8 nucleotides line up with TRBD1. V dropped 2 bases and J dropped 4; count of bases not matched to a gene: 12. CDR1 is SNHLY, CDR2 FYNNEI, per germline. The CDR3 loop spans 17 amino acids. CDR3 region: CASSESMGQASLYGYTF. The CDR3, as DNA: TGTGCCAGCAGTGAAAGCATGGGACAGGCCTCCCTCTATGGCTACACCTTC.

V gene TRBV6-5 combines with J gene TRBJ2-1; D may be TRBD2 (6 bases). Trimming left V 7 bases short and J 6 bases short, with 16 bases between. Germline V gene lookup returns CDR1 MNHEY and CDR2 SVGAGI. The length of the CDR3 is 14 residues. The CDR3 DNA follows: TGTGCCAGCACCCGGGTGGGGGAGGCCAATGAGCAGTTCTTC. Translating it yields CASTRVGEANEQFF.

V gene TRBV1 combines with J gene TRBJ1-1; TRBD1 is the table's D call and was not checked against the DNA. TRBV1 is a pseudogene segment. The CDR3 extends over 15 amino acids. This CDR3 is CTSSHRRGMNTEAFF. The CDR3, as DNA: TGCACCAGCAGCCACCGAAGGGGAATGAACACTGAAGCTTTCTTT.

The J gene is TRBJ2-2, the V gene TRBV6-5, with TRBD1 matching over 7 bases. This CDR3 spans 15 amino acids. Per germline, CDR1 MNHEY and CDR2 SVGAGI. V shed 6 bases, J shed 4 bases, and the junction held 8 bases outside the gene matches. CDR3 region: CASSYTTGATGELFF. The CDR3 coding sequence is TGTGCCAGCAGCTACACAACAGGGGCCACCGGGGAGCTGTTTTTT.

V and J are TRBV30 and TRBJ2-2; 10 bases fit TRBD1. Trimming at V came to 2 bases and at J to 5 bases, leaving 5 bases not matched to a gene. This CDR3 comprises 15 residues. The germline V gene has CDR1 GTSNPN and CDR2 SVGIG (reference sequence). The CDR3 bases are TGTGCCTGGAGTCGGGACAGGGGACGGACCGGGGAGCTGTTTTTT. Translating it yields CAWSRDRGRTGELFF.